This entry lists 10 T cell receptor beta chains sequenced from one sample in a study of control samples from healthy donors and cancer patients. Here immunoSEQ multiplex PCR was the method, and the copy in TCRdb shows in-frame clones only, minus some. Of approximately 53,000 clones listed, 85% to 95% were seen once; the top ten hold under 0.95%. The specimen sequenced was PBMCs. The receptors derive from a man aged 30 to 39 with colorectal cancer.

This clone came up once. The rearrangement uses TRBV10-3 and TRBJ1-6, with D tentatively TRBD1 (6 bases). The V and J ends lost 3 bases and 7 bases respectively, with 25 bases between them. CDR1 ENHRY and CDR2 SYGVKD come from the germline V gene. The CDR3 has 19 amino acids. CDR3 region: CAISDNFGGAGGKNSPLHF. In DNA, the CDR3 is TGTGCCATCAGTGATAATTTTGGGGGCGCAGGAGGTAAAAATTCACCCCTCCACTTT.

This clone has only one observation. The V and J genes are TRBV19 and TRBJ2-1; TRBD2 might be the D (7 bases). Germline V gene lookup returns CDR1 LNHDA and CDR2 SQIVND (reference sequence). The germline V and J ends were trimmed by 10 bases and 3 bases, with 16 bases remaining between them. This CDR3 has 14 amino acids. For the CDR3, the DNA is TGTGCCACTATGGGGAGGGGGAGCTACAATGAGCAGTTCTTC. Amino acids: CATMGRGSYNEQFF.

V usage is TRBV19 and J usage is TRBJ1-5, with D tentatively TRBD1 (6 bases). Germline lookup yields CDR1 LNHDA and CDR2 SQIVND (reference sequence). V gave up 5 bases and J gave up 4 bases, with 18 bases separating them. The CDR3 sequence is 16 residues long. In DNA, the CDR3 is TGTGCCAGTAGTTCTGGATGGACAGTTCAGAATCAGCCCCAGCATTTT. This sequence encodes CASSSGWTVQNQPQHF.

The rearrangement joins TRBV7-2 to TRBJ2-2; no reliable D call. Trimming shortened V by 5 bases and J by 2 bases, and 12 bases separated the two germline ends. This CDR3 is 15 amino acids long. Germline CDR1 reads SGHTA; CDR2 reads FQGNSA. The CDR3 region has the DNA TGTGCCAGCAGCCAAGCTACGATTAACACCGGGGAGCTGTTTTTT. Translation gives CASSQATINTGELFF.

The chain has TRBV4-3 and TRBJ2-7; 8 positions match TRBD1. The J segment lost 3 bases and the V segment lost 0 bases, leaving 4 bases of the junction unmatched. The CDR3 is 15 residues long. CDR1 LGHNA and CDR2 YSLEER come from the germline V gene. As DNA, the CDR3 is TGCGCCAGCAGCCAAGAGGTGGACAGGGTCTACGAGCAGTACTTC. Translating it yields CASSQEVDRVYEQYF.

V gene TRBV5-1 combines with J gene TRBJ2-1; no clear D. From germline, CDR1 is SGHRS and CDR2 YFSETQ. Trimming removed 3 bases at V and 5 bases at J, with 12 bases between. The CDR3 is 14 residues long. CDR3: CASSSPPHDNEQFF. As DNA, the CDR3 is TGCGCCAGCAGCTCGCCTCCCCATGACAATGAGCAGTTCTTC.

The chain recombines TRBV29-1 with TRBJ1-4; no reliable D call. The CDR3 sequence is 11 residues long. Germline V lookup: CDR1 SQVTM, CDR2 ANQGSEA. The CDR3 bases are TGCAGTGTCCAACATTTGGAAAAACTGTTTTTT. Its translation is CSVQHLEKLFF.

Worth noting for this clone: Within the sample, other DNA sequences also encode this same CDR3. The rearrangement joins TRBV5-1 to TRBJ1-4; TRBD1 is a possible D gene (5 bases). CDR1 and CDR2 from the germline V gene are SGHRS and YFSETQ. Trimming removed 1 base at V and 1 base at J, with 8 bases between. CDR3 length equals 15 residues. CDR3 residues: CASSLSQGTNEKLFF. The CDR3 nucleotides read TGCGCCAGCAGCTTGTCCCAGGGAACTAATGAAAAACTGTTTTTT.

V usage is TRBV19 and J usage is TRBJ1-4; TRBD1 is a possible D gene (6 bases). V was pared by 6 bases and J by 7 bases, with 21 bases between. Germline CDR1 and CDR2: LNHDA and SQIVND (reference sequence). The length of the CDR3 is 16 residues. DNA for the CDR3: TGTGCCAGTAGGATATCGGACAGACGTGTAACTGAAAAACTGTTTTTT. Protein sequence: CASRISDRRVTEKLFF.

The chain links TRBV19 to TRBJ2-3, with 9 bases fitting TRBD1. The V gene end was trimmed by 4 bases and the J gene end by 1 base; junction bases not matched to a gene: 6. Germline V gene lookup returns CDR1 LNHDA and CDR2 SQIVND (reference sequence). CDR3 length: 16 residues. The CDR3 here is CASSTQGAWGTDTQYF. Written as DNA, the CDR3 is TGTGCCAGTAGTACACAGGGGGCGTGGGGCACAGATACGCAGTATTTT.